Listed below are T cell receptor beta chains from one sample, sequenced in a study of T cell changes during pregnancy in multiple sclerosis. Here immunoSEQ multiplex PCR was the method, and the copy in TCRdb shows in-frame clones only, minus some. The sample includes 25,000 or so clones, 86% of them seen just once. The sequenced sample was CD4+ T cells from peripheral blood mononuclear cells, obtained in the first trimester of pregnancy. The source of these receptors is a female donor in good health, enrolled as a control in a pregnancy study. Both conserved end residues are part of each CDR3. D genes are given only for firm matches. Clone size, where shown, is once, few, many, or a class for clones that have expanded.

d_gene	v_gene	j_gene	abundance	CDR3aa	CDR3nt
TRBD1	TRBV5-4	TRBJ1-2	.	CASSLQGQGDYGYTF	TGTGCCAGCAGCTTGCAGGGACAGGGCGACTATGGCTACACCTTC
TRBD2	TRBV27	TRBJ2-5	.	CASSTRGTSGRVGETQYF	TGTGCCAGCAGCACCCGAGGGACTAGCGGGAGGGTGGGGGAGACCCAGTACTTC
TRBD1	TRBV11-3	TRBJ2-7	.	CASSPGTGSYEQYF	TGTGCCAGCAGCCCCGGGACAGGGTCCTACGAGCAGTACTTC
.	TRBV30	TRBJ2-7	once	CAWRAGKAYEQYF	TGTGCCTGGAGGGCAGGGAAAGCCTACGAGCAGTACTTC
TRBD1	TRBV4-2	TRBJ1-6	.	CASSQEGGIDSPLHF	TGTGCCAGCAGCCAAGAAGGGGGCATCGATTCACCCCTCCACTTT
TRBD1	TRBV11-3	TRBJ1-2	.	CASSSRDRGLGYGYTF	TGTGCCAGCAGCTCCCGGGACAGGGGACTCGGCTATGGCTACACCTTC
.	TRBV5-4	TRBJ2-1	once	CASSSLAVKEQFF	TGTGCCAGCAGCTCGTTAGCGGTCAAAGAGCAGTTCTTC
.	TRBV9	TRBJ1-4	.	CASSPSPKGANEKLFF	TGTGCCAGCAGCCCGAGCCCAAAGGGGGCTAATGAAAAACTGTTTTTT
TRBD1	TRBV29-1	TRBJ1-2	.	CSVGQGANYGYTF	TGCAGCGTCGGACAGGGGGCTAACTATGGCTACACCTTC
TRBD1	TRBV7-2	TRBJ1-5	.	CASSSRTGPNQPQHF	TGTGCCAGCAGCTCCCGGACAGGGCCGAATCAGCCCCAGCATTTT
TRBD2	TRBV5-1	TRBJ2-2	.	CASSLAPSGSTGELFF	TGCGCCAGCAGCTTGGCCCCTAGCGGGAGCACCGGGGAGCTGTTTTTT
.	TRBV30	TRBJ1-2	.	CAWSVQNYGYTF	TGTGCCTGGAGTGTACAAAACTATGGCTACACCTTC
.	TRBV27	TRBJ1-4	.	CASRTFIGRTATNEKLFF	TGTGCCAGCAGGACTTTTATAGGCAGGACTGCAACTAATGAAAAACTGTTTTTT
TRBD1	TRBV7-2	TRBJ1-2	.	CASSFGQGKANYGYTF	TGTGCCAGCAGCTTTGGACAGGGGAAAGCTAACTATGGCTACACCTTC